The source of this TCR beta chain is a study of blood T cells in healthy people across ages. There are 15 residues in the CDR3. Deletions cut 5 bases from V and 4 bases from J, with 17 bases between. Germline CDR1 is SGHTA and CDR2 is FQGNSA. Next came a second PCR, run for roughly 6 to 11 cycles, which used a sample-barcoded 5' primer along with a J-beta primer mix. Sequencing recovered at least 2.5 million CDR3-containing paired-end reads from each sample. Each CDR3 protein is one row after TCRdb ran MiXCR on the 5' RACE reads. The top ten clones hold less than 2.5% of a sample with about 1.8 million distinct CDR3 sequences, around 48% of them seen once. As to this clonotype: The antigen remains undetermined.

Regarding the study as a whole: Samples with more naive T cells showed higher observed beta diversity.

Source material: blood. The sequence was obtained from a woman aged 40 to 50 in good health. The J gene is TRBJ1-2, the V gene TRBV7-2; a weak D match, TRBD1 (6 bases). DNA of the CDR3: TGTGCCAGCAGCCTACAGGGTCGTGGCGGCTATGGCTACACCTTC. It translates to CASSLQGRGGYGYTF.